This T cell receptor (beta chain) derives from a study of regulatory T cells in long-lasting Graves disease (dated by TCRdb to the early 2020s). Background for the entire study: In the newly diagnosed Graves' disease group, patients had been taking antithyroid drugs for less than 3 months. This study used TCR sequencing and RNA sequencing of peripheral blood to compare persistent Graves' disease patients against newly diagnosed Graves' disease patients. The study was conducted in China and was registered as a clinical trial. A total of around 35 samples underwent TCR sequencing, from about 13 patients with persistent Graves' disease and around 20 patients with newly diagnosed Graves' disease. Beyond this particular receptor, the publication reports: More public clonotypes were shared among persistent patients (around 3,000) than among newly diagnosed patients (more than 900). The authors acknowledged the small sample size as a limitation that may reduce accuracy. Compared with newly diagnosed patients, persistent Graves' disease patients had lower TCR Shannon entropy and fewer highly expanded clones, which suggests clonal expansion. The study examined only peripheral blood because the primary lesion, thyroid tissue, could not be accessed. TRBV28, TRBJ1-2 and TRBJ2-5 were preferentially used in persistent disease, while TRBV20-1 and TRBJ2-1 were favored in newly diagnosed disease. Only the TCR beta chain was sequenced and analyzed.

Receptor libraries were prepared by multiplex PCR. The reads were generated on an Illumina HiSeq 4000. CDR3 regions were amplified by Arm-PCR with iRepertoire HTBI primers to construct TCR beta libraries. Gel purification was performed on PCR products prior to sequencing. The original methods were these. A total of under 80 TRBV and some 13 TRBJ segments were identified across samples and were used for gene usage analysis of CDR3 amino acid clonotypes. COPE and FqMerger were used to merge filtered high-quality paired reads into contigs. BLAST was used to align contigs to the IMGT TRBV, TRBD and TRBJ reference genes, and CDR3 was defined following IMGT. Highly expanded clones were defined as clonotypes with a frequency above 0.1%. Shannon entropy served as the measure of repertoire diversity, while the Gini coefficient captured V-J evenness. A clonotype was considered public if more than one individual shared it. TCRdb reworked the public reads: Q25 trimming with fastp, MiXCR clone assembly, productive beta chains retained. Rows with one shared CDR3 protein collapse into an entry with the most common genes and DNA. The V and J calls follow TCRdb's processing rather than the paper's. This sample is represented by some 410,000 distinct CDR3 sequences; 15% to 20% of them were singletons. The biggest ten clones account for roughly 10% of the sample.

This clonotype was detected a few times. It lacks a known antigen. The sample holds no much larger clone one base away, and base qualities are not on file. The label giving this sample's time point can be read as: newly diagnosed GD, antithyroid drugs for less than 3 months. For both TCR sequencing and RNA sequencing, RNA was extracted from PBMCs using TRIzol. The diagnosis of Graves' disease was made according to American Thyroid Association guidelines. Patients for the study were recruited at an endocrinology department in Xi'an, China. Each patient gave about 9.1 milliliters of peripheral blood, collected in an EDTA anticoagulant tube. Ficoll Paque Plus density gradient separation was used to isolate PBMCs, and no further T cell sorting was performed. An Agilent 2100 Bioanalyzer and agarose gel were used to check RNA quality, while a NanoDrop 2000 measured RNA concentration. CDR1 and CDR2 were assigned from the germline V gene as MDHEN and SYDVKM. V loses 6 bases of germline sequence and J loses 4 bases, and the interval between the two ends is 15 bases. The CDR3, from cysteine to phenylalanine, totals 14 residues. Only the CDR3 region is kept as DNA, spanning 42 bases read in frame from base 1.

This same sample was also part of a study on T cells in Graves' hyperthyroidism and ophthalmopathy. From that second study: Graves' hyperthyroidism was defined as stable when no progression to ophthalmopathy occurred over 18 months of follow-up. Hyperthyroidism patients were newly diagnosed, had a disease duration of under 2 months, and were aged 18 to 65 years. The study excluded patients with uncontrolled infections, other autoimmune diseases, pregnancy or lactation. Clinical symptoms, serum thyroxine and TRAb, thyroid ultrasound, and orbital computed tomography formed the basis for the diagnoses. For the first round of RT-PCR on the TCR CDR3, the HTBI primer set was used together with the Qiagen OneStep RT-PCR kit. Most expanded thyroid clonotypes (frequency above 0.001) were also found in blood, which suggests that blood repertoires may mirror thyroid immune responses. In cross-validation, a model built on a 13 V-J signature told ophthalmopathy apart from stable hyperthyroidism with just under 90% sensitivity and about 81% specificity, and in testing the same model reached 80%/75%. In validation, progression to ophthalmopathy was predicted by the model with around 70% sensitivity and roughly 72% specificity, a median of around 5.9 months before onset. TCR V-J signatures able to tell the groups apart were searched for in a discovery cohort of 90 to 100 patients, of whom around 42 had Graves' ophthalmopathy and 57 had stable Graves' hyperthyroidism. Prospective prediction of ophthalmopathy was tested in an independent validation cohort consisting of roughly 20 hyperthyroidism patients and approximately 16 patients who later progressed to ophthalmopathy. The 95 to 100 discovery patients were randomly split 7:3 into training and test sets. The study also compared thyroid tissue and blood T-cell repertoires from about 6 Graves' hyperthyroidism patients. Following sampling, methimazole starting at 30 mg daily was given to hyperthyroidism patients, and high-dose intravenous methylprednisolone was given to ophthalmopathy patients. The libraries were constructed in a second round of multiplex PCR and then size-selected and purified. The libraries were sequenced on an Illumina HiSeq2000 using paired-end 100 bp reads. SOAPnuke was used to process the raw data, throwing out any read that contained adapters or uncalled bases, had a mean Phred below 15, or lacked an exact constant-primer or identifier match. High-quality paired reads were merged using COPE v1.2.5, and each unique nucleotide sequence was defined as a clonotype. MiTCR v1.1 was used to align the clonotypes against IMGT TRBV, TRBD and TRBJ reference segments. The analysis included only V-J combinations with a frequency above 0.0001, which together covered around 99% of the repertoires. A TCS score was defined as the ratio between F50 (clonal expansion) and ExV (chaos), using BLOSUM62-based TCRdist between CDR3 peptides within each V-J. Welch's t-statistics and random forest reduced just over 500 V-J features to around 14, which were used in a naive Bayes classifier (R e1071). No statistical method was used to set the sample size in advance, and investigators knew the group allocation. The paper reports TCR Vbeta CDR3 sequencing of more than 120 peripheral blood samples: over 40 ophthalmopathy, roughly 74 hyperthyroidism and 17 progressor patients.

The source was peripheral blood mononuclear cells (PBMCs), collected at new diagnosis, from a patient treated with antithyroid drugs. Here the chain combines TRBV28 and TRBJ1-2, and TRBD1 may be the D gene, going by 5 matching bases. The source is a woman in her thirties with Graves disease. Donor details come from another sample of the same person, matched by shared clones. The DNA sequence follows: TGTGCCAGCAGATCGGGACCGATGAGCTATGGCTACACCTTC. It encodes CASRSGPMSYGYTF.